Each of the 9 T cell receptor beta chains below was sequenced from the same sample in a study of beta chain features in type 1 diabetes. As every portion of the isolated RNA was reverse transcribed, the sequencing read expressed TCRB transcripts. This table comes from immunoSEQ multiplex PCR, and its TCRdb copy is limited to in-frame clones, with some not included. The sample shows 900,000 or so clones, under 20% of them seen only once. The sequenced sample consisted of naive CD4+ T cells from blood. These receptors were taken from a woman aged 18-29 years in good health.

The chain uses TRBV28 and TRBJ2-7, with TRBD2 matching over 8 bases. The CDR3 covers 15 residues. The germline V gene has CDR1 MDHEN and CDR2 SYDVKM. V was clipped by 4 bases and J by 4 bases; unmatched bases: 9. The CDR3 bases are TGTGCCAGCAGTTCCCCGCAGACTAGCGTATACGAGCAGTACTTC. Translating gives CASSSPQTSVYEQYF.

V is TRBV5-1 and J is TRBJ1-1; perhaps TRBD1 as D (5 bases). The ends were cut back, 5 bases at V and 1 base at J, with 9 bases in the middle. The CDR3 is 13 residues long. Germline loops: CDR1 SGHRS, CDR2 YFSETQ. CDR3 loop: CASRRGRNTEAFF. CDR3 DNA sequence: TGCGCCAGCAGGCGGGGGAGGAACACTGAAGCTTTCTTT.

This clone was counted a few times. This chain uses TRBV28 with TRBJ2-5; TRBD2 agrees at 9 bases. The J segment lost 5 bases and the V segment lost 4 bases, leaving 8 bases of the junction unmatched. This CDR3 has 15 amino acids. CDR1 and CDR2 (germline): MDHEN, SYDVKM. DNA of the CDR3: TGTGCCAGCAGTTCTGGCGGGAGGGCCCGGGAGACCCAGTACTTC. Its translation is CASSSGGRARETQYF.

The table lists this clone with a few counts. CDR3 sequence reads: CASSQGVKGGQMYQETQYF. CDR3 coding DNA: TGTGCCAGCAGCCAAGGTGTAAAAGGGGGACAGATGTACCAAGAGACCCAGTACTTC. The chain recombines TRBV14 with TRBJ2-5, with 7 bases fitting TRBD1. Per the germline V gene, CDR1 is SGHDN and CDR2 is FVKESK. This CDR3 is 19 amino acids long. Trimming took 1 base from V and 0 from J; bases not matched to a gene: 14. The full variable domain, completed using reference TRBV14 and TRBJ2-5, is EAGVTQFPSHSVIEKGQTVTLRCDPISGHDNLYWYRRVMGKEIKFLLHFVKESKQDESGMPNNRFLAERTGGTYSTLKVQPAELEDSGVYFCASSQGVKGGQMYQETQYFGPGTRLLVL.

This clone was detected only a few times. This rearrangement joins TRBV10-2 to TRBJ1-1, with D possibly TRBD1 on 6 matching bases. CDR3 length: 12 residues. CDR1 is WSHSY and CDR2 is SAAADI in the germline V gene. Trimming pared 7 bases from V and 1 base from J, leaving 7 bases between. DNA for the CDR3: TGCGCCAGCAAGACAGGGAACACTGAAGCTTTCTTT. The encoded protein is CASKTGNTEAFF.

This chain joins TRBV27 and TRBJ2-2; possibly TRBD2 for D (5 bases). This CDR3 is built from 16 residues. Germline assignment: CDR1 MNHEY and CDR2 SMNVEV (reference sequence). V lost 4 bases and J lost 2, with 14 bases in between. This chain's CDR3 is CASSSTTTGNTGELFF. The CDR3 DNA is TGTGCCAGCAGTTCTACGACTACGGGCAACACCGGGGAGCTGTTTTTT.

Notes on this clone: Other DNA sequences in the same sample also yield this CDR3. The V call is TRBV28, the J call TRBJ2-1; D call uncertain. Germline values: CDR1 MDHEN, CDR2 SYDVKM. Trimming pared 2 bases from V and 1 base from J, leaving 6 bases between. The CDR3 is made up of 14 amino acids. The DNA for the CDR3 is TGTGCCAGCAGTTTAATTGGGTCCTACAATGAGCAGTTCTTC. It yields the protein CASSLIGSYNEQFF.

In this sample, this clone turned up a few times. The genes are TRBV6-5 and TRBJ2-1, with D perhaps TRBD2 (6 bases). This CDR3 contains 13 residues. Trimming shortened V by 6 bases and J by 4 bases, and 10 bases separated the two germline ends. Per germline, CDR1 MNHEY and CDR2 SVGAGI. The CDR3 spells CASRLARYNEQFF. CDR3 sequence (DNA): TGTGCCAGCAGACTAGCACGATACAATGAGCAGTTCTTC.

The CDR3, as DNA: TGTGCCAGCAGCGTCTTAGGGTTGAACACCGGGGAGCTGTTTTTT. Amino acids: CASSVLGLNTGELFF. This chain joins TRBV9 and TRBJ2-2; no reliable D call. Germline-derived CDR1 and CDR2 are SGDLS and YYNGEE. The CDR3 sequence is 15 residues long. Deletions cut 2 bases from V and 1 base from J, with 9 bases between.